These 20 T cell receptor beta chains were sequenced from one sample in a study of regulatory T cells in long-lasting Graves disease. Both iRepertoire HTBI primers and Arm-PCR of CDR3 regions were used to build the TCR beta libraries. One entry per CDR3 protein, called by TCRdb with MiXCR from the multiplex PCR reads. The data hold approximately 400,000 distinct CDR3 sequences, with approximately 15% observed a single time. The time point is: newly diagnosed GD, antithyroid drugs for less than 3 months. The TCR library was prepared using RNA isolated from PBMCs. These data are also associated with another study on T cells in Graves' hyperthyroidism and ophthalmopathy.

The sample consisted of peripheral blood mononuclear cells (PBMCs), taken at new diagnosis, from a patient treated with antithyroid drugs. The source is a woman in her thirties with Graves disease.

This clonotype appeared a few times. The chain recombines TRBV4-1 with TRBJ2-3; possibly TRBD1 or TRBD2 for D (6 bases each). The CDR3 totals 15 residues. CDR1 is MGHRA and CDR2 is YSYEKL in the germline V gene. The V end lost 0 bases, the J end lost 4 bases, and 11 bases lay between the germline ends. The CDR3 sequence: CASSQDGGHADTQYF. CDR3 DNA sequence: TGCGCCAGCAGCCAAGATGGGGGGCACGCAGATACGCAGTATTTT.

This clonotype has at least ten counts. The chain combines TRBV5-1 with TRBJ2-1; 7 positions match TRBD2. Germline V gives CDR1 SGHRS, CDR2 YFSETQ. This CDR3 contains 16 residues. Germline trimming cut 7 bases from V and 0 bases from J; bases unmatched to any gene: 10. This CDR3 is CASGGTGGLSYNEQFF. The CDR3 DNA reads TGCGCCAGCGGGGGAACGGGAGGACTCTCCTACAATGAGCAGTTCTTC.

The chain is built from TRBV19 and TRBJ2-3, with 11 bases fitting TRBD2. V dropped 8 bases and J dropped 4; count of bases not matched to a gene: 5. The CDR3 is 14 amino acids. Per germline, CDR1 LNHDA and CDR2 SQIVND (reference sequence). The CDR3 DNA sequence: TGTGCCAGTGGGGAGGGACTAGCGGCAGATACGCAGTATTTT. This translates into CASGEGLAADTQYF.

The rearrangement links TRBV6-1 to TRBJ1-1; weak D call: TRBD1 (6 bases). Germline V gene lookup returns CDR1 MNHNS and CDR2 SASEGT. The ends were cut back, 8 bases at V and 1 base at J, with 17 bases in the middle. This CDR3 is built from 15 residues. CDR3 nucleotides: TGTGCCAGCCAGACTGGGGACATATGGAACACTGAAGCTTTCTTT. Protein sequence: CASQTGDIWNTEAFF.

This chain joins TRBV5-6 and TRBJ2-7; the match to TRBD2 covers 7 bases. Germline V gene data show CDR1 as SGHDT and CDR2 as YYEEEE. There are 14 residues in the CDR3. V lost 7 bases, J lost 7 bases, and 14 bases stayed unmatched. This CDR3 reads CASRGGSGFSEQYF. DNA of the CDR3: TGTGCCAGCCGCGGCGGGAGTGGGTTTTCAGAGCAGTACTTC.

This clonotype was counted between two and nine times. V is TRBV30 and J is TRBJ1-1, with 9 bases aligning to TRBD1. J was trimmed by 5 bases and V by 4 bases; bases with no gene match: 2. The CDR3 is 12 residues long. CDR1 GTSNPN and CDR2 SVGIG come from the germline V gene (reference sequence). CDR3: CAWNRGRTEAFF. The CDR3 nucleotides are TGTGCCTGGAACAGGGGGCGGACTGAAGCTTTCTTT. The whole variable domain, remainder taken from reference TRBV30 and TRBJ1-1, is SQTIHQWPATLVQPVGSPLSLECTVEGTSNPNLYWYRQAAGRGLQLLFYSVGIGQISSEVPQNLSASRPQDRQFILSSKKLLLSDSGFYLCAWNRGRTEAFFGQGTRLTVV.

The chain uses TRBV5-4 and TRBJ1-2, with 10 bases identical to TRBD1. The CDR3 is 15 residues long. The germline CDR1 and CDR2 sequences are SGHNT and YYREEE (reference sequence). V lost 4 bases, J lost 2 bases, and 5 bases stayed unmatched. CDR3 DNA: TGTGCCAGCAGCCTTGGGACAGGGGCCAACTATGGCTACACCTTC. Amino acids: CASSLGTGANYGYTF.

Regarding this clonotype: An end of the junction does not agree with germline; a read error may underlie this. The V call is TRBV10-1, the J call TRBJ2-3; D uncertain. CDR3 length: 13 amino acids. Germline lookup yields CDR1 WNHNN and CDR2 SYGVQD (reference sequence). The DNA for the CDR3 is TGCGCCAGCAGCGAGTATAGCACAGATACGCAGTATTTT. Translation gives CASSEYSTDTQYF.

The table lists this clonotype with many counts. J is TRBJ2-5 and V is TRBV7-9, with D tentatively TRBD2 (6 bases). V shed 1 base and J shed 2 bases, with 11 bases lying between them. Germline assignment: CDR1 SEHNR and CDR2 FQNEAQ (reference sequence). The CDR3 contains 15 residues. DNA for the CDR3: TGTGCCAGCAGCTTAGATAGGAGCGGGCAAGAGACCCAGTACTTC. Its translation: CASSLDRSGQETQYF.

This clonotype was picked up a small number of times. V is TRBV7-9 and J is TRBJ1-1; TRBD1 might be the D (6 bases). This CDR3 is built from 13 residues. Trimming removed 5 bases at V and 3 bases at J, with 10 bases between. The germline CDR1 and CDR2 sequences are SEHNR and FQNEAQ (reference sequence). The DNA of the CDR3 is TGTGCCAGCAGCACTAGGGGGGACACTGAAGCTTTCTTT. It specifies CASSTRGDTEAFF.

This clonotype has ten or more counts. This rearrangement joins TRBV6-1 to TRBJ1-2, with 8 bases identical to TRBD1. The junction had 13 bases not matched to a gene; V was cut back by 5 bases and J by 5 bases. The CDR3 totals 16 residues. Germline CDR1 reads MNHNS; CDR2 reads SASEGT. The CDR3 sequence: CASSHLGGQGRYGYTF. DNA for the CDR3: TGTGCCAGCAGTCACCTCGGCGGACAGGGACGATATGGCTACACCTTC.

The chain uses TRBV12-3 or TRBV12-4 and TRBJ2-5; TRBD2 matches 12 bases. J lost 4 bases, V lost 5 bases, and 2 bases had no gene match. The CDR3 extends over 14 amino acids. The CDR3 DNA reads TGTGCCAGCAGTCGGACTAGCGGGGCAGAGACCCAGTACTTC. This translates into CASSRTSGAETQYF.

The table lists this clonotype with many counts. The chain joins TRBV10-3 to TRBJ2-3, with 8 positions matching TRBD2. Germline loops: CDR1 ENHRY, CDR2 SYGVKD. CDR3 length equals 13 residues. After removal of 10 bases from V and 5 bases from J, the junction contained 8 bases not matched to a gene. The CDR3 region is CATSGTRGDTQYF. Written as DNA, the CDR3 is TGTGCCACGTCCGGGACTAGGGGAGATACGCAGTATTTT.

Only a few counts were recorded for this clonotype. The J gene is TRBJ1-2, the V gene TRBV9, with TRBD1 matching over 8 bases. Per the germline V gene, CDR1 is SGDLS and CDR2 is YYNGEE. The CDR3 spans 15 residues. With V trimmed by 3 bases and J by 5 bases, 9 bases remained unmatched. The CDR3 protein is CASSDRQGFRYGYTF. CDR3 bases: TGTGCCAGCAGCGATCGACAGGGGTTTCGATATGGCTACACCTTC.

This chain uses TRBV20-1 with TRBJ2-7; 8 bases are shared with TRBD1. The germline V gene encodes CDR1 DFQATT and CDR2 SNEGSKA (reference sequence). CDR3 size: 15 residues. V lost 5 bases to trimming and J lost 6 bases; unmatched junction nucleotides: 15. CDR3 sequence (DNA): TGCAGTGCTTCCCGGCGGGCAGGGGGCACCCGCGAGCAGTACTTC. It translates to CSASRRAGGTREQYF.

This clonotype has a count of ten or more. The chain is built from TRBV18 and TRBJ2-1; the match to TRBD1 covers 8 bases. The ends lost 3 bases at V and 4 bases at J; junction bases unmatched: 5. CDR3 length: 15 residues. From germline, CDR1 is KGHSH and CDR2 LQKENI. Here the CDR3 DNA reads TGTGCCAGCTCACCTGGACAGGGCATTTACAATGAGCAGTTCTTC. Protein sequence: CASSPGQGIYNEQFF.

In nucleotides, the CDR3 is TGTGCCAGCAGCGTAGTAATGGAGGGGTACACTGAAGCTTTCTTT. Encoded protein: CASSVVMEGYTEAFF. V is TRBV9 and J is TRBJ1-1, with D tentatively TRBD1 (5 bases). CDR1 is SGDLS and CDR2 is YYNGEE in the germline V gene. This CDR3 is built from 15 residues. V was clipped by 0 bases and J by 3 bases, with 12 bases between them.

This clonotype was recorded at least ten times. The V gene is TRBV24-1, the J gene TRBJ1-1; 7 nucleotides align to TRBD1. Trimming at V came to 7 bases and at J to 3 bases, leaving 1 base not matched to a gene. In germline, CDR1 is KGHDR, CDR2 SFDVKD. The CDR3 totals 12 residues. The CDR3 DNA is TGTGCCACCAGCGACAGGGACACTGAAGCTTTCTTT. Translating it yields CATSDRDTEAFF.

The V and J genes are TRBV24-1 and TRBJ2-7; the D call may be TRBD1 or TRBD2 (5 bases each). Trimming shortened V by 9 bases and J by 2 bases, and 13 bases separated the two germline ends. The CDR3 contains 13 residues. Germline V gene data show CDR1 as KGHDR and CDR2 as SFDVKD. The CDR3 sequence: CATSKGTPYEQYF. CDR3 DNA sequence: TGTGCCACCTCAAAGGGGACCCCCTACGAGCAGTACTTC.

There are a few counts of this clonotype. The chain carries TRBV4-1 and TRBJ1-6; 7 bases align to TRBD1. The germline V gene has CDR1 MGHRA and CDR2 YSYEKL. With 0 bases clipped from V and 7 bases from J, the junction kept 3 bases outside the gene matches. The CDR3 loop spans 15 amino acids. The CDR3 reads CASSQETGVNSPLHF. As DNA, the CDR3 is TGCGCCAGCAGCCAAGAAACAGGGGTGAATTCACCCCTCCACTTT.